Included here is one TCR beta chain sequence, with context. The antigen remains undetermined. The sample's treatment: approximately 11-day PBMC culture with coronavirus spike peptide pools or control peptides (ViraFEST assay). The data originate from a study of vaccination and CD4 T cells after COVID-19. On the study more broadly: Either a CEFX pool, an HIV-1 Nef pool, or no peptide was added to control cultures.

Germline V gives CDR1 GTSNPN, CDR2 SVGIG (reference sequence). The CDR3 is 17 residues long. V gave up 3 bases and J gave up 1 base, with 21 bases separating them. Sequence data for DNA of cultured CD4+ T cells were generated by the Oncomine TCR Beta short-read assay. The genomic DNA was obtained from cultured CD4+ T cells by extraction with the QIAamp micro DNA kit. MiXCR was run by TCRdb on the PCR reads, yielding one entry per CDR3 protein. The repertoire includes 9,900 or so distinct CDR3 sequences, roughly 27% of them detected once, and roughly 46% sits in the top ten. The input for sequencing was CD4+ T cells from blood, cultured in vitro, taken before SARS-CoV-2 vaccination. The clonotype comes from a human donor who received a COVID-19 vaccine. The chain employs TRBV30 and TRBJ1-1; the D gene is possibly TRBD1 (6 bases). The DNA of the CDR3 is TGTGCCTGGAGCCCGGGTGATCAGGGGCTAGCGAACACTGAAGCTTTCTTT. Residues: CAWSPGDQGLANTEAFF.